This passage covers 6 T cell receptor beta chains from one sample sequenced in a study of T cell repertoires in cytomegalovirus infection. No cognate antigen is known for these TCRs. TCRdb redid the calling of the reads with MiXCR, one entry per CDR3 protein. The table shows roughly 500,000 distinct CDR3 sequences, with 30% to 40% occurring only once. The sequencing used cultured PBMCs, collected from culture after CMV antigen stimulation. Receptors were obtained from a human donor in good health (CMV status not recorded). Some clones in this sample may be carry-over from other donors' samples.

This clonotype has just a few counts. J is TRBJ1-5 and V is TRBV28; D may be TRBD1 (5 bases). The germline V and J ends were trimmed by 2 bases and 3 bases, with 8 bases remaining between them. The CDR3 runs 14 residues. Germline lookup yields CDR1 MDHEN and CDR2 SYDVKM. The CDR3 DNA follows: TGTGCCAGCAGTTTACTGACAGTCAATCAGCCCCAGCATTTT. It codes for CASSLLTVNQPQHF.

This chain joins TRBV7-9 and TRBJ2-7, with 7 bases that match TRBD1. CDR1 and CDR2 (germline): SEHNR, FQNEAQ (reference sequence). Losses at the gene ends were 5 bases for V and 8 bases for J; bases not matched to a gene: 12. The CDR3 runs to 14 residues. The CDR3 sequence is CASSHRDSRYQQYV. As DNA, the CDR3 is TGTGCCAGCAGCCATAGGGACAGTAGGTATCAGCAGTACGTC.

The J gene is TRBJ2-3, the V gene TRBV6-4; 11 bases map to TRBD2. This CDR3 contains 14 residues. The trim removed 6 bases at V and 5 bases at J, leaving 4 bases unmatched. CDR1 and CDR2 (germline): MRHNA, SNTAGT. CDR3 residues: CASRTGLAGDTQYF. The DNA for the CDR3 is TGTGCCAGCAGAACCGGACTAGCGGGAGATACGCAGTATTTT.

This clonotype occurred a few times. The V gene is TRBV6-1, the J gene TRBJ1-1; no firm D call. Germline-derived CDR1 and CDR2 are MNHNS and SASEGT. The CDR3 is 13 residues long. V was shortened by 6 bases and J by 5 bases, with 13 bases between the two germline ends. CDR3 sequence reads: CASRLDFLTEAFF. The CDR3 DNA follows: TGTGCCAGCAGGTTGGACTTCTTGACTGAAGCTTTCTTT.

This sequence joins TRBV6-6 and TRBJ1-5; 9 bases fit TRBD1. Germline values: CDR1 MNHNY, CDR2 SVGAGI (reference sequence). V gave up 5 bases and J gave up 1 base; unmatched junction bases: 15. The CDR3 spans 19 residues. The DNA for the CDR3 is TGTGCCAGCAGTCCGAGAGGTGGGACAGGGCGATTCAGCAATCAGCCCCAGCATTTT. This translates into CASSPRGGTGRFSNQPQHF.

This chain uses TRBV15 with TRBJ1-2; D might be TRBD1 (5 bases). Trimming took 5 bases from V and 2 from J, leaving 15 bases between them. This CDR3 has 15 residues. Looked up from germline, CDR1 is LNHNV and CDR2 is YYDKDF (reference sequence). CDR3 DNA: TGTGCCACCAGCCCCCGGGGCAGCCTAAACTATGGCTACACCTTC. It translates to CATSPRGSLNYGYTF. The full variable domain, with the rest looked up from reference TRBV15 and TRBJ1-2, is DAMVIQNPRYQVTQFGKPVTLSCSQTLNHNVMYWYQQKSSQAPKLLFHYYDKDFNNEADTPDNFQSRRPNTSFCFLDIRSPGLGDTAMYLCATSPRGSLNYGYTFGSGTRLTVV.